This TCR beta chain was sequenced for a study of T cells in localized non-small cell lung cancer. Repertoires were generated with immunoSEQ multiplex PCR, while TCRdb's copy carries only in-frame clones and drops some. This sample has tens of thousands of clones, with over 65% found just once. V was shortened by 0 bases and J by 6 bases, with 8 bases between the two germline ends. Germline assignment: CDR1 LGHNA and CDR2 YSLEER. CDR3 size: 14 residues. Study observations and caveats: There was higher T cell clonality in uninvolved adjacent lung than in tumor, and it was highest there. Heterogeneity cannot be ruled out, as sequencing used one tumor region only. Of the top 100 tumor clones, median around 60 were in adjacent lung, 25 to 30 among its top 100. An association was observed between higher blood T cell density and longer overall survival.

As for this clone: Its antigen remains unidentified.

The J gene is TRBJ2-2, the V gene TRBV4-3; D gene ambiguous. The sequencing used PBMCs, collected before any cancer treatment. This TCR was recovered from a woman aged 40-69 years with stage II squamous cell lung carcinoma. The CDR3 nucleotides are TGCGCCAGCAGCCAAGAGCCGCAGGCCGGGGAGCTGTTTTTT. Translation: CASSQEPQAGELFF.